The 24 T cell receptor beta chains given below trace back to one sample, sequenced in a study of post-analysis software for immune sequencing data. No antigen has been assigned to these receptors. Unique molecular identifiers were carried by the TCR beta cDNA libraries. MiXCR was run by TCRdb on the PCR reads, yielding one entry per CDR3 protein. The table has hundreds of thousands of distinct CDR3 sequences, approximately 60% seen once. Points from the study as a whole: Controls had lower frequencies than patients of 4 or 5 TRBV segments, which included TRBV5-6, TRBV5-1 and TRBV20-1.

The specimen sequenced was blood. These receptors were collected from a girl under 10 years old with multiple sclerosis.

CDR3 loop: CSVGREGETQYF. CDR3 DNA: TGCAGCGTGGGGAGGGAGGGAGAGACCCAGTACTTC. The gene calls are TRBV29-1 and TRBJ2-5; 7 bases match TRBD2. The CDR3 runs 12 residues. Germline CDR1 SQVTM, CDR2 ANQGSEA. With V trimmed by 6 bases and J by 4 bases, 5 bases remained unmatched.

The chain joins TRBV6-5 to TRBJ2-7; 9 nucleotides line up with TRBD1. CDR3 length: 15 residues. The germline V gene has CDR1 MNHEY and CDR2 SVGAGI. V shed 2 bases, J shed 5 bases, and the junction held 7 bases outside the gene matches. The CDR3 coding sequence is TGTGCCAGCAGTTACGCCGGGACAGGGTCTGACGAGCAGTACTTC. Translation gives CASSYAGTGSDEQYF.

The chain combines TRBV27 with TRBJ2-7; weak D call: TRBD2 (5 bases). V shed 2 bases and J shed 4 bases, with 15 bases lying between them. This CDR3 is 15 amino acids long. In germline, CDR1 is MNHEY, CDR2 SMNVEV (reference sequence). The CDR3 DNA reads TGTGCCAGCAGTTTAGTGGGAGTAAGATTTTACGAGCAGTACTTC. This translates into CASSLVGVRFYEQYF.

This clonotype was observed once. CDR3 region: CATSWGTSDNNQPQHF. CDR3 nucleotides: TGTGCCACCAGTTGGGGTACCAGTGACAACAATCAGCCCCAGCATTTT. The chain combines TRBV15 with TRBJ1-5; no clear D. The CDR3 consists of 16 residues. Germline V gene sequence: CDR1 LNHNV, CDR2 YYDKDF (reference sequence). The V gene lost 6 bases and the J gene lost 3 bases, with 18 bases spanning the gap.

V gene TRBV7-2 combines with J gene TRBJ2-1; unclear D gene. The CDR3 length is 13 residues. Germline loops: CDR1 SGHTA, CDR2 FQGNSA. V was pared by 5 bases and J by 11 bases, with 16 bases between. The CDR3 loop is CASSPQIPPKQFF. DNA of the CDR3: TGTGCCAGCAGCCCTCAAATTCCTCCCAAGCAGTTCTTC.

DNA for the CDR3: TGTGCCATCAGTGGGTTCGGGTTTAAGAGACGGAGCACCGGGGAGCTGTTTTTT. Its protein product is CAISGFGFKRRSTGELFF. J is TRBJ2-2 and V is TRBV10-3, with D unresolved. Germline V lookup: CDR1 ENHRY, CDR2 SYGVKD. V was clipped by 4 bases and J by 4 bases, with 22 bases between them. CDR3 length equals 18 residues.

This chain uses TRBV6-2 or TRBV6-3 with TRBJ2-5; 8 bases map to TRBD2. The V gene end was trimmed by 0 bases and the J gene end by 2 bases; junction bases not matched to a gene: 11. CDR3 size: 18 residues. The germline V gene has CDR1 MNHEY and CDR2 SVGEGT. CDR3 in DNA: TGTGCCAGCAGTTACTCCCCAGCGGGGGACCACTTTCAAGAGACCCAGTACTTC. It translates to CASSYSPAGDHFQETQYF.

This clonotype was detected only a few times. As DNA, the CDR3 is TGTGCCATCAGTTCCAGGGGGGGGTCCACAGATACGCAGTATTTT. The encoded protein is CAISSRGGSTDTQYF. This chain uses TRBV10-3 with TRBJ2-3; D is possibly TRBD1 or TRBD2 (7 bases each). CDR3 length: 15 residues. Between the trimmed V and J ends, which lost 5 bases and 2 bases, there was a span of 14 bases. Germline CDR1 and CDR2: ENHRY and SYGVKD.

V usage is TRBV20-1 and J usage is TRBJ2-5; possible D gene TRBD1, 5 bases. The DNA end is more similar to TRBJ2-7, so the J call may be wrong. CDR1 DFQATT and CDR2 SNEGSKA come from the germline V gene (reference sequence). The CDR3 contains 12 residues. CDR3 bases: TGCAGTGTGGTGACAGACGATTACGAGCAGTACTTC. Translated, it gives CSVVTDDYEQYF.

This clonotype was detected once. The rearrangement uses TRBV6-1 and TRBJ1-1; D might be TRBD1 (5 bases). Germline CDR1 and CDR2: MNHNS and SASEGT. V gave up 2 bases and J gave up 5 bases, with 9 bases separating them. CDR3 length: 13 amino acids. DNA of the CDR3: TGTGCCAGCAGTGAATGGGGGGATACTGAAGCTTTCTTT. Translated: CASSEWGDTEAFF.

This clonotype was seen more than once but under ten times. In DNA form, the CDR3 reads TGCAGTGCGAGGCTGGATGGATATGGCTACACCTTC. Protein: CSARLDGYGYTF. This chain joins TRBV20-1 and TRBJ1-2; D not resolved. Between the trimmed V and J ends, which lost 6 bases and 5 bases, there was a span of 13 bases. This CDR3 contains 12 residues. Germline CDR1 and CDR2: DFQATT and SNEGSKA (reference sequence).

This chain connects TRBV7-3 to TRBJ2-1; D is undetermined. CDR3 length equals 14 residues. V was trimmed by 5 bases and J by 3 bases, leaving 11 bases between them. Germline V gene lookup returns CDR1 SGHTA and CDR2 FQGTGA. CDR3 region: CASSPSLGYNEQFF. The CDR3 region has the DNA TGTGCCAGCAGCCCCTCTCTGGGCTACAATGAGCAGTTCTTC.

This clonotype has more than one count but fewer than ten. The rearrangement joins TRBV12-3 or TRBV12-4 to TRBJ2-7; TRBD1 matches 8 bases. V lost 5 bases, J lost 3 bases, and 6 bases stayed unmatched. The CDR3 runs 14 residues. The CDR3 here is CASSAGQGFYEQYF. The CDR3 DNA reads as TGTGCCAGCAGTGCAGGACAGGGTTTCTACGAGCAGTACTTC.

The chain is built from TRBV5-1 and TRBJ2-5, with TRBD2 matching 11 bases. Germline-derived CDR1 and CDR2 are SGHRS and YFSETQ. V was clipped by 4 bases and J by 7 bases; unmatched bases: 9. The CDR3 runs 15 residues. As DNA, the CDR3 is TGCGCCAGCAGCCCGCTAGCGGGGGGCCCATTGACCCAGTACTTC. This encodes CASSPLAGGPLTQYF.

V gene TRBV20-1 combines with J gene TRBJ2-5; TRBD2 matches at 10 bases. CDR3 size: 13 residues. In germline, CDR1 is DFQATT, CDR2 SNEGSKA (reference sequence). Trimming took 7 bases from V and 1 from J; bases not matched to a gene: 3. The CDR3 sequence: CSGVAGGQETQYF. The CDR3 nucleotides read TGCAGTGGGGTAGCGGGGGGCCAAGAGACCCAGTACTTC.

CDR3 region: CASSLRPGGGYTF. CDR3 DNA sequence: TGTGCCAGCAGCTTACGGCCAGGGGGTGGCTACACCTTC. The V call is TRBV7-9, the J call TRBJ1-2, with 7 bases that match TRBD1. Trimming at V came to 2 bases and at J to 7 bases, leaving 4 bases not matched to a gene. The CDR3 is 13 residues long. CDR1 is SEHNR, CDR2 FQNEAQ, per germline (reference sequence).

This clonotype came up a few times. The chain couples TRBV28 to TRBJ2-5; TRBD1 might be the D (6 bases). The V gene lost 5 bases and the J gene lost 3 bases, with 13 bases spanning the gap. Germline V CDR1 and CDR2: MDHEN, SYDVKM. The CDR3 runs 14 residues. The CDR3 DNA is TGTGCCAGCAGTGGCACAGGGTCGGAAGAGACCCAGTACTTC. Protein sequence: CASSGTGSEETQYF.

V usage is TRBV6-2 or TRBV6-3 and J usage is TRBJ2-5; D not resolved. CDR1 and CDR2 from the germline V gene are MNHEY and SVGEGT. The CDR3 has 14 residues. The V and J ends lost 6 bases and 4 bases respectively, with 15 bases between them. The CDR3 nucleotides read TGTGCCAGCAGGCCCCGGAGCACAGCAGAGACCCAGTACTTC. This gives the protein CASRPRSTAETQYF.

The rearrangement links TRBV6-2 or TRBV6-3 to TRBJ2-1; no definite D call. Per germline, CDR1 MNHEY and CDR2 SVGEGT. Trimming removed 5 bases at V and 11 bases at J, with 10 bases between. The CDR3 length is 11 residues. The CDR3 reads CASSDTLQQFF. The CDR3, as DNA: TGTGCCAGCAGTGACACTTTGCAGCAGTTCTTC.

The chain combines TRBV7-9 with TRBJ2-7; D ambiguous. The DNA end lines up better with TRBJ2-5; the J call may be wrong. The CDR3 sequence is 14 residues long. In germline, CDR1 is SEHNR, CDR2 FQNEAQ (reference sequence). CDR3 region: CASSSDGLKKTQYF. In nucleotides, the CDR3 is TGTGCCAGCAGCTCCGACGGTTTGAAGAAGACCCAGTACTTC.

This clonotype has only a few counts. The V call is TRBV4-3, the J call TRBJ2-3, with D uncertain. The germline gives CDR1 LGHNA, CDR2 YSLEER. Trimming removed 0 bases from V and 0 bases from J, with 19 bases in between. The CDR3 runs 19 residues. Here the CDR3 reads CASSQEVGPGPSSTDTQYF. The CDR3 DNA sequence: TGCGCCAGCAGCCAAGAAGTTGGTCCGGGCCCTTCTAGCACAGATACGCAGTATTTT.

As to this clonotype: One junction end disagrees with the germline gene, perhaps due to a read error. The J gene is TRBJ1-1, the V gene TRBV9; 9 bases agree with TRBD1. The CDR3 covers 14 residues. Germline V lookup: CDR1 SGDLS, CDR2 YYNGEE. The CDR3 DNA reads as TGTGCCGGCAGCGGCGGGACAGGGTACACTGAAGCTTTCTTT. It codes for CAGSGGTGYTEAFF.

This CDR3 reads CASSLSSGHEQFF. In DNA form, the CDR3 reads TGTGCCAGCAGTTTATCGAGTGGGCATGAGCAGTTCTTC. The chain combines TRBV27 with TRBJ2-1; D is undetermined. V was cut by 0 bases and J by 8 bases, with 8 bases left in between. CDR1 and CDR2 (germline): MNHEY, SMNVEV (reference sequence). This CDR3 has 13 residues.

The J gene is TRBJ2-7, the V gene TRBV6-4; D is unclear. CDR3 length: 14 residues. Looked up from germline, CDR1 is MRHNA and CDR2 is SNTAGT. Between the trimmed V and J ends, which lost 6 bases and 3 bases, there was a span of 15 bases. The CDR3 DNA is TGTGCCAGCAGGGAGCAGTTCCAGCGCTACGAGCAGTACTTC. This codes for CASREQFQRYEQYF.